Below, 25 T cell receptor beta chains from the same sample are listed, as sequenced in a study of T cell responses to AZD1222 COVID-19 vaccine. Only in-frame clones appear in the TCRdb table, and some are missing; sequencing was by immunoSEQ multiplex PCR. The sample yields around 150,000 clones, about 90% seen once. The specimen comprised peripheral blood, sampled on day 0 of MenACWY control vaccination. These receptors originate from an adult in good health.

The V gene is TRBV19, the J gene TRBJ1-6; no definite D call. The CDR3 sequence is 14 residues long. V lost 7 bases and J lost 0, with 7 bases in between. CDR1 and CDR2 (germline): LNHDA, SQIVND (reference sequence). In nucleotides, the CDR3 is TGTGCCAGTACCCGGGACTCCTATAATTCACCCCTCCACTTT. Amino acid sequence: CASTRDSYNSPLHF.

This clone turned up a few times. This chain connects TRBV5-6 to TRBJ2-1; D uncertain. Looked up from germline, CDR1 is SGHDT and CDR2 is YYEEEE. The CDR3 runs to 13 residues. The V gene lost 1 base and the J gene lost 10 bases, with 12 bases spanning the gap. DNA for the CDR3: TGTGCCAGCAGCTTGAGTAGCTTAGGGGAGCAGTTCTTC. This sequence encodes CASSLSSLGEQFF.

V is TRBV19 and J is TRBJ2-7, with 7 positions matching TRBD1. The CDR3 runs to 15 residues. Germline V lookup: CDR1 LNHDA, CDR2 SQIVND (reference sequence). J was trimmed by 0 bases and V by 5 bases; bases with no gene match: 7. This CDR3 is CASSRDSQSSYEQYF. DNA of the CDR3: TGTGCCAGTAGTCGGGACAGCCAGAGCTCCTACGAGCAGTACTTC.

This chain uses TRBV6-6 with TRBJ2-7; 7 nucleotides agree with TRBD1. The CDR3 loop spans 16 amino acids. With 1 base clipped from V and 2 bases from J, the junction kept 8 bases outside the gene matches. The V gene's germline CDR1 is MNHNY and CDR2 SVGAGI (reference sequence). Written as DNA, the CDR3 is TGTGCCAGCAGTTACTTGCGACAGGGAATTACCTACGAGCAGTACTTC. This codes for CASSYLRQGITYEQYF.

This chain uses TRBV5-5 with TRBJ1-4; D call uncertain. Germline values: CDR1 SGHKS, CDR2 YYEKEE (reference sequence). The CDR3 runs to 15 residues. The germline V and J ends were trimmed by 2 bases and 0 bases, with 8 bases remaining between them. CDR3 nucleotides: TGTGCCAGCAGCTTCGTCGGCGCAACTAATGAAAAACTGTTTTTT. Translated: CASSFVGATNEKLFF.

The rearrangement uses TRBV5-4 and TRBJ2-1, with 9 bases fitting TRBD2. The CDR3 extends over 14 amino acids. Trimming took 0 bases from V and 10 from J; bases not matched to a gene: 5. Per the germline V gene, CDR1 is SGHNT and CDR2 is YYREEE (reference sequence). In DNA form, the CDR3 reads TGTGCCAGCAGCTTGGATAGCGGGAGACGGGAGCAGTTCTTC. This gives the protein CASSLDSGRREQFF.

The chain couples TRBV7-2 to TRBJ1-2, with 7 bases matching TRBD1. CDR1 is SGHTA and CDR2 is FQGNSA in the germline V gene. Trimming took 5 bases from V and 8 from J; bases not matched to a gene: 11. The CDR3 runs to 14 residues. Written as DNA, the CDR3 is TGTGCCAGCAGCCTCCAGGGACAGCCTCTCGGCTACACCTTC. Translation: CASSLQGQPLGYTF.

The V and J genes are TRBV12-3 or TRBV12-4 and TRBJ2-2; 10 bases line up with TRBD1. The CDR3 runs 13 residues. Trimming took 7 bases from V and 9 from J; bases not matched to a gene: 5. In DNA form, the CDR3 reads TGTGCCAGCAATCGACAGGGGGCGAGGGAGCTGTTTTTT. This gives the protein CASNRQGARELFF.

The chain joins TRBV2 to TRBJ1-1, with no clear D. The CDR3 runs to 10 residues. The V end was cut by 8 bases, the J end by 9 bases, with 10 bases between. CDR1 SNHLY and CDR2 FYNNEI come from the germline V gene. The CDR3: CASLGKQAFF. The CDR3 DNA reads TGTGCCAGCCTCGGGAAACAAGCTTTCTTT.

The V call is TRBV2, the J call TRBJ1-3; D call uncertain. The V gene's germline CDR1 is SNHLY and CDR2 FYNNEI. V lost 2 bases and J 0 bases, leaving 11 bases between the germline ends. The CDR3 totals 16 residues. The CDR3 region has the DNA TGTGCCAGCAGTGAAAGGACGGACGTCTCTGGAAACACCATATATTTT. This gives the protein CASSERTDVSGNTIYF.

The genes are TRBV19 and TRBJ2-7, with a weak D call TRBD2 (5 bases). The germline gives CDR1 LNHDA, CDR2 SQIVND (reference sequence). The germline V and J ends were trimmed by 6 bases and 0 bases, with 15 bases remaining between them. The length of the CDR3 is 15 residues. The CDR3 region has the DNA TGTGCCAGTAGCGCGGGCCAGCAAGGCTCCTACGAGCAGTACTTC. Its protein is CASSAGQQGSYEQYF.

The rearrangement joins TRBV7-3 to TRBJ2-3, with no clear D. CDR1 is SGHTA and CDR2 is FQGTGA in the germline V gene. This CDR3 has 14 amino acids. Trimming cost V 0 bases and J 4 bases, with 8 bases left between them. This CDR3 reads CASSLTGGSDTQYF. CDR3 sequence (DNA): TGTGCCAGCAGCTTAACGGGCGGATCAGATACGCAGTATTTT.

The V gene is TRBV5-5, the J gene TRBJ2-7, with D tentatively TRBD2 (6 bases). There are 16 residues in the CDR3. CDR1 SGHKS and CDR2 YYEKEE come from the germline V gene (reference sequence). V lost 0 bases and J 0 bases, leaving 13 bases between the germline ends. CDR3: CASSLGLEGTSYEQYF. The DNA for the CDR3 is TGTGCCAGCAGCTTGGGACTAGAGGGGACCTCCTACGAGCAGTACTTC.

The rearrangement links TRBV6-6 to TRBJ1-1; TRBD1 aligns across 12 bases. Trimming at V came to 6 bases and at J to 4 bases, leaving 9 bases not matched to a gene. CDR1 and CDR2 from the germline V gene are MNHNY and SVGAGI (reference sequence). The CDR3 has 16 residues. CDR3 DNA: TGTGCCAGCAGAGGGACAGGGGGCGGAAGGAGCACTGAAGCTTTCTTT. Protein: CASRGTGGGRSTEAFF.

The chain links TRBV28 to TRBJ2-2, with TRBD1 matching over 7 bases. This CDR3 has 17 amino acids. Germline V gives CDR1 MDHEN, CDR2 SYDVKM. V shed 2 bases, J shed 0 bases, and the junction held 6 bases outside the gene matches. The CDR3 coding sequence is TGTGCCAGCAGTTTAGTTCTTGGGACAGCGAACACCGGGGAGCTGTTTTTT. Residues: CASSLVLGTANTGELFF.

The CDR3 protein is CASSLSGGPYGYTF. DNA of the CDR3: TGTGCCAGCAGTTTATCAGGGGGCCCCTATGGCTACACCTTC. The gene calls are TRBV27 and TRBJ1-2; 7 nucleotides agree with TRBD1. The CDR3 contains 14 residues. Germline V gene data show CDR1 as MNHEY and CDR2 as SMNVEV (reference sequence). V lost 0 bases and J lost 4; bases outside the gene matches: 2.

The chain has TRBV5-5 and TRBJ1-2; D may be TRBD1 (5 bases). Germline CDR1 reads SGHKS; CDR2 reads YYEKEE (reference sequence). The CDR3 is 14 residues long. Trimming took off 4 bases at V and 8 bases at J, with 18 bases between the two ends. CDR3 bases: TGTGCCAGCAGCAACCGGGACGGGAGCTTCGGCTACACCTTC. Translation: CASSNRDGSFGYTF.

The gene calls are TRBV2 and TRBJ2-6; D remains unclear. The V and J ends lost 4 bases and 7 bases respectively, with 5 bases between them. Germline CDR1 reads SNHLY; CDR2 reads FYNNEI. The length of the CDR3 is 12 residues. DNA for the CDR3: TGTGCCAGCAGTGGGGCTGCCAACGTCCTGACTTTC. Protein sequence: CASSGAANVLTF.

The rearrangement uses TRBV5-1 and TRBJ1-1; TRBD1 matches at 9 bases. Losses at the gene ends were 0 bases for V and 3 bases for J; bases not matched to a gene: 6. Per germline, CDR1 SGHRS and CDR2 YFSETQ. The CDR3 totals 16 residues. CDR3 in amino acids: CASSLDYRGLHTEAFF. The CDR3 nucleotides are TGCGCCAGCAGCTTGGATTACAGGGGGCTACACACTGAAGCTTTCTTT.

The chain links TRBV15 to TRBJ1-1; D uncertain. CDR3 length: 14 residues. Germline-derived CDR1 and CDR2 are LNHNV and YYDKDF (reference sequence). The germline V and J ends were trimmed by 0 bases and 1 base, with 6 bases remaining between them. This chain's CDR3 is CATSRDRRNTEAFF. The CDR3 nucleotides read TGTGCCACCAGCAGAGATCGCAGGAACACTGAAGCTTTCTTT.

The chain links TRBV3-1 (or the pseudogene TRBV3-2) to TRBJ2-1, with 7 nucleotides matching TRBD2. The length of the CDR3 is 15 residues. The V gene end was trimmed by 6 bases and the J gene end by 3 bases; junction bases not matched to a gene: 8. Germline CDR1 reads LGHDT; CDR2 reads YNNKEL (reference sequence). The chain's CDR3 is CASRSAGVVYNEQFF. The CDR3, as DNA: TGTGCCAGCAGATCCGCGGGAGTGGTCTACAATGAGCAGTTCTTC.

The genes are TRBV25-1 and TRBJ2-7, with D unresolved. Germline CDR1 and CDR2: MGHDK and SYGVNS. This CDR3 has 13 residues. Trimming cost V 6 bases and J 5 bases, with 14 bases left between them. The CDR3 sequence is CASRPRLEDEQYF. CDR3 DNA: TGTGCCAGCAGGCCTCGGCTTGAGGACGAGCAGTACTTC.

Here the CDR3 reads CASSQDQGKSEKLFF. CDR3 DNA sequence: TGCGCCAGCAGCCAAGATCAGGGTAAGAGTGAAAAACTGTTTTTT. The V call is TRBV4-3, the J call TRBJ1-4, with D possibly matching TRBD1 (5 bases). The germline CDR1 and CDR2 sequences are LGHNA and YSLEER. The CDR3 runs 15 residues. Trimming removed 0 bases from V and 7 bases from J, with 12 bases in between.

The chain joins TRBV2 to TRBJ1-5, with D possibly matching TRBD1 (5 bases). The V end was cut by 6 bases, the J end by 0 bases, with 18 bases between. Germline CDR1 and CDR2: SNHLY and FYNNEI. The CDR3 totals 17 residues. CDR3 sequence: CASRHTMGTASNQPQHF. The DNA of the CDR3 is TGTGCCAGCAGACACACCATGGGGACCGCTAGCAATCAGCCCCAGCATTTT. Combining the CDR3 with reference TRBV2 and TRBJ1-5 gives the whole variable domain EPEVTQTPSHQVTQMGQEVILRCVPISNHLYFYWYRQILGQKVEFLVSFYNNEISEKSEIFDDQFSVERPDGSNFTLKIRSTKLEDSAMYFCASRHTMGTASNQPQHFGDGTRLSIL.

CDR3 residues: CASSFLARYNEQFF. In DNA form, the CDR3 reads TGTGCCAGCAGCTTCCTAGCGCGCTACAATGAGCAGTTCTTC. This chain connects TRBV7-2 to TRBJ2-1, with a tentative D call TRBD2 (6 bases). Trimming cost V 3 bases and J 3 bases, with 9 bases left between them. Germline V CDR1 and CDR2: SGHTA, FQGNSA. The CDR3 is made up of 14 amino acids.